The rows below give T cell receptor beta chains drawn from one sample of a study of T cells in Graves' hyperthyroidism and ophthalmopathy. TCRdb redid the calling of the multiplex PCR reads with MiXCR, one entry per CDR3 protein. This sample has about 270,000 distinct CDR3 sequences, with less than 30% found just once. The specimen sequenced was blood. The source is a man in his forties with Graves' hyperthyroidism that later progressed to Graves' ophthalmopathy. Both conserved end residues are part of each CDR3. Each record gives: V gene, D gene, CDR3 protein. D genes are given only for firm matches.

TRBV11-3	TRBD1	CASSLELSGGTEAFF
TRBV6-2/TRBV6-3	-	CASSYSQGVSGANVLTF
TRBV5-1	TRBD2	CASSTGLAGAGSEQYF
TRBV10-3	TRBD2	CAIKAAGGGNTGELFF
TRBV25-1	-	CASSERTETEAFF
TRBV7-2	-	CASSLIVSAYEQYF
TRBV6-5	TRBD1	CASSSTQGAITEAFF
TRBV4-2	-	CASSLRNQETQYF
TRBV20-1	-	CSARSLAGAYEQYF
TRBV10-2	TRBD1	CASNGQGKYEQYF
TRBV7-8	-	CASIPGAVNTEAFF
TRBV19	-	CASTKWGGRLNTEAFF
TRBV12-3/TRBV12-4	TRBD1	CASSLDEGAGETQYF
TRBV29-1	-	CSVAEGGNPGYTF
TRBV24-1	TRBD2	CATSRAGTYEQYF
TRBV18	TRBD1	CASSNRDRDEQYF
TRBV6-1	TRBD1	CASSPPRDRASYEQYF
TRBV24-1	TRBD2	CATSRLAGGPDTGELFF
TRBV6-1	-	CASSEYSAGELFF
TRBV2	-	CASSTGHASYEQYF
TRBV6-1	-	CASTTREASGNTIYF
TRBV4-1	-	CASSQGEIKTYEQYF
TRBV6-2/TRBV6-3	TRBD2	CASGGGTDEQYF
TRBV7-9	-	CASSTGTSTYEQYF
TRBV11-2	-	CASSLTLAGWDTEAFF
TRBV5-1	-	CASSYSREGGYTF
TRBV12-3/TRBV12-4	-	CASSVLQGTQYF
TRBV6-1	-	CASRETVNAEAFF
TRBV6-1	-	CASSEPTVTEAFF
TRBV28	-	CASNIVQGNTEAFF
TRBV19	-	CASSIDPQGFVTEAFF
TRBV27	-	CASSFAGRETQYF
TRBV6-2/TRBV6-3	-	CASSFSFWRGLPVTQYF
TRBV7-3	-	CASSLSASTETQYF
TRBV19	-	CASSPRAGYEQYF
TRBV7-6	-	CASSRLSSNIQYF
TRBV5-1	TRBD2	CASSLSTSGENTGELFF